A selection of T cell receptor beta chains follows, all from one sample in a study of T-cell memory formation after mild COVID-19. One entry per CDR3 protein results from TCRdb running MiXCR on the 5' RACE reads. Of roughly 110,000 distinct CDR3 sequences in the sample, approximately 13% were seen once. Sequenced: PBMCs or a T cell subset sorted from them (not recorded which). These receptors were taken from an adult woman who had mild COVID-19 (a few samples of this study predate the infection). Cell type and time point are not known. CDR3s leave out the opening cysteine and the closing phenylalanine or tryptophan. The order of the fields is V gene, D gene, J gene, CDR3 protein. A D gene is named only where the DNA matches it firmly.

V gene: TRBV19
D gene: -
J gene: TRBJ1-5
CDR3 protein: ASSINHNQPQH

V gene: TRBV11-2
D gene: -
J gene: TRBJ1-1
CDR3 protein: ASSLGPGMNTEAF

V gene: TRBV29-1
D gene: -
J gene: TRBJ1-2
CDR3 protein: SVGGRAEDPSYT

V gene: TRBV19
D gene: TRBD2
J gene: TRBJ2-7
CDR3 protein: ASSVVGSGDYEQY

V gene: TRBV12-3/TRBV12-4
D gene: -
J gene: TRBJ2-7
CDR3 protein: ASSLEPQTYEQY

V gene: TRBV29-1
D gene: -
J gene: TRBJ1-2
CDR3 protein: SVEGGAPYGYT

V gene: TRBV5-1
D gene: -
J gene: TRBJ2-1
CDR3 protein: ASTATGPGSIDEQF

V gene: TRBV20-1
D gene: TRBD2
J gene: TRBJ2-3
CDR3 protein: SARASGIPSSTDTQY

V gene: TRBV7-6
D gene: -
J gene: TRBJ2-7
CDR3 protein: ASSLEQGLLDEQY

V gene: TRBV2
D gene: TRBD2
J gene: TRBJ2-1
CDR3 protein: ASSRTSGSNDEQF

V gene: TRBV3-1
D gene: TRBD1
J gene: TRBJ1-5
CDR3 protein: ASSQSYGQGNQPKH

V gene: TRBV4-3
D gene: -
J gene: TRBJ2-7
CDR3 protein: ASSPKQSSYEQY

V gene: TRBV20-1
D gene: TRBD1
J gene: TRBJ2-7
CDR3 protein: SARGTGRVDEQY

V gene: TRBV24-1
D gene: -
J gene: TRBJ1-5
CDR3 protein: ATSDLRATVGQPQH

V gene: TRBV10-3
D gene: TRBD1
J gene: TRBJ2-1
CDR3 protein: AISESRTGGLNEQF

V gene: TRBV9
D gene: -
J gene: TRBJ2-1
CDR3 protein: ASSVDLGGAYNEQF

V gene: TRBV6-2/TRBV6-3
D gene: -
J gene: TRBJ2-1
CDR3 protein: ASSRGAYNEQF

V gene: TRBV7-9
D gene: TRBD2
J gene: TRBJ2-5
CDR3 protein: ASSLGSAGVRETQY

V gene: TRBV12-3/TRBV12-4
D gene: -
J gene: TRBJ2-7
CDR3 protein: ASTGGRADSYEQY

V gene: TRBV6-5
D gene: -
J gene: TRBJ2-1
CDR3 protein: ASPGRHNEQF

V gene: TRBV4-3
D gene: -
J gene: TRBJ2-7
CDR3 protein: ASSHWGVSYEQY

V gene: TRBV5-1
D gene: -
J gene: TRBJ1-2
CDR3 protein: ASSLGEGFDGYT

V gene: TRBV4-1
D gene: -
J gene: TRBJ1-2
CDR3 protein: ASSQDAAGETYGYT

V gene: TRBV7-8
D gene: -
J gene: TRBJ2-1
CDR3 protein: ASSLEPSSYNEQF

V gene: TRBV12-3/TRBV12-4
D gene: -
J gene: TRBJ1-1
CDR3 protein: ASVVGGTEAF

V gene: TRBV12-3/TRBV12-4
D gene: -
J gene: TRBJ1-1
CDR3 protein: ASSWTVNTEAF

V gene: TRBV5-1
D gene: TRBD2
J gene: TRBJ2-1
CDR3 protein: ASSVVAGGKNNEQF

V gene: TRBV6-4
D gene: -
J gene: TRBJ2-3
CDR3 protein: ASSDGVGGGDTQY

V gene: TRBV12-3/TRBV12-4
D gene: -
J gene: TRBJ1-6
CDR3 protein: ASSPRSSYNSPLH